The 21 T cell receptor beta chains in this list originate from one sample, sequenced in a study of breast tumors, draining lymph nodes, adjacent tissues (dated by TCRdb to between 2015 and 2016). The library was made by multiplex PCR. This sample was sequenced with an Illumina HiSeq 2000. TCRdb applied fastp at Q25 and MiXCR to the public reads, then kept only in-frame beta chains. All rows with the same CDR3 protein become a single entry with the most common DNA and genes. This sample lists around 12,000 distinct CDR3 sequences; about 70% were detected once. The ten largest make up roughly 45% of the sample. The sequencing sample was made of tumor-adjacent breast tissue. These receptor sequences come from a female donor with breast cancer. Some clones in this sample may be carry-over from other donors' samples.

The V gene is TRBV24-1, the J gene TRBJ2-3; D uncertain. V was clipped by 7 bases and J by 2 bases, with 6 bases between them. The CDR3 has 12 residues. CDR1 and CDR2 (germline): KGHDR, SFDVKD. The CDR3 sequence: CATRDHTDTQYF. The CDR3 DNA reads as TGTGCCACCAGAGACCACACAGATACGCAGTATTTT.

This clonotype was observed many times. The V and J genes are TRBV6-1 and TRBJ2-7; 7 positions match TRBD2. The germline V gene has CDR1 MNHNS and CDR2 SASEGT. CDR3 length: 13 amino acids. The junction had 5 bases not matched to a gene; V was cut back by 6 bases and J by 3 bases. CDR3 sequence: CASSQGGVYEQYF. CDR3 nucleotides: TGTGCCAGCAGCCAGGGAGGGGTCTACGAGCAGTACTTC.

Here the CDR3 reads CSARAQGSVYEQYF. Here the CDR3 DNA reads TGCAGTGCTAGAGCCCAAGGTTCGGTCTACGAGCAGTACTTC. V is TRBV20-1 and J is TRBJ2-7, with D unresolved. CDR3 length: 14 amino acids. V lost 1 base and J 3 bases, leaving 13 bases between the germline ends. Germline V lookup: CDR1 DFQATT, CDR2 SNEGSKA (reference sequence).

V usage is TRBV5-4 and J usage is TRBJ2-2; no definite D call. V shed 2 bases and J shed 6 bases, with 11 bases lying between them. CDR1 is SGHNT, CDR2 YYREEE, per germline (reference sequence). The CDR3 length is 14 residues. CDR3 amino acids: CASSFPDGAGELFF. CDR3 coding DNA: TGTGCCAGCAGCTTTCCGGACGGAGCCGGGGAGCTGTTTTTT.

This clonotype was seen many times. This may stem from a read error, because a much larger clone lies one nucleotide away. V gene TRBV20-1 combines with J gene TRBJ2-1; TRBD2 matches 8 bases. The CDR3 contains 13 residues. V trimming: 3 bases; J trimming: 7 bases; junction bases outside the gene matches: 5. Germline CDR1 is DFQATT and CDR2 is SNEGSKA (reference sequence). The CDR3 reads CSASPGGRNEQFF. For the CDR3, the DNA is TGCAGTGCTAGTCCTGGCGGGAGGAATGAGCAGTTCTTC.

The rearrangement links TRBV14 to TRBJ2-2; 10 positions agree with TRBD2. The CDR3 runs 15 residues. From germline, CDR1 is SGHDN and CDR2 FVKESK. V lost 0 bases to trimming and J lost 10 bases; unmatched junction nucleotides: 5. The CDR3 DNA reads TGTGCCAGCAGCCAAGATCTAGCGGGAGACGTGGAGCTGTTTTTT. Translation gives CASSQDLAGDVELFF.

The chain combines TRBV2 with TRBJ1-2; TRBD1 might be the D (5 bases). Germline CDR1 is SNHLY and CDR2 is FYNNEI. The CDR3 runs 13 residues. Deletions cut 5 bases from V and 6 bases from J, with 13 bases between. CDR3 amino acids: CASSPDSADGYTF. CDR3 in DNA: TGTGCCAGCAGTCCCGACAGTGCAGATGGCTACACCTTC.

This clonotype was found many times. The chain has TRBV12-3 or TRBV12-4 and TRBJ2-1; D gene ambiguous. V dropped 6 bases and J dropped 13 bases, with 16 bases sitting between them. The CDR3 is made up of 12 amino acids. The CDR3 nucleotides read TGTGCCAGCAGCTCGGGTGAGAGATACCAGTTCTTC. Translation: CASSSGERYQFF.

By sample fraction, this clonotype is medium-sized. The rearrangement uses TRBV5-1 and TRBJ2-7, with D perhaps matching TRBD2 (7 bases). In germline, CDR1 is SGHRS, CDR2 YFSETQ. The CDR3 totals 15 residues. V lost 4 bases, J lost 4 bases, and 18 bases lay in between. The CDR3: CASSIGGGSGYEQYF. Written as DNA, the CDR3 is TGCGCCAGCAGCATTGGGGGCGGGAGCGGGTACGAGCAGTACTTC.

The CDR3 DNA follows: TGCGCCAGCAGCTTTGGGACAGGGCGGTTAGATACGCAGTATTTT. This encodes CASSFGTGRLDTQYF. The rearrangement links TRBV5-1 to TRBJ2-3, with 9 bases identical to TRBD1. V was pared by 2 bases and J by 5 bases, with 6 bases of the junction left unmatched. The V gene's germline CDR1 is SGHRS and CDR2 YFSETQ. The CDR3 has 15 amino acids.

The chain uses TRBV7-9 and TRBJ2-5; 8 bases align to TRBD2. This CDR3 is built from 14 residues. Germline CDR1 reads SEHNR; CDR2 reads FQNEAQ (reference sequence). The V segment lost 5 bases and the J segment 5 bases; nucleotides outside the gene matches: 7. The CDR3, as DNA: TGTGCCAGCAGCCCCGGGGCTAGCGGGGAGACCCAGTACTTC. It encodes CASSPGASGETQYF.

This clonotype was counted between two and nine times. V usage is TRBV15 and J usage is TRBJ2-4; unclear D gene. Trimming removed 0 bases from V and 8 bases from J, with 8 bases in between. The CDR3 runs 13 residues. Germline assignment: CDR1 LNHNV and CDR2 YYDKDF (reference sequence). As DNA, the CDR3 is TGTGCCACCAGCAGAGAGCCACGGGACATTCAGTACTTC. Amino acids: CATSREPRDIQYF.

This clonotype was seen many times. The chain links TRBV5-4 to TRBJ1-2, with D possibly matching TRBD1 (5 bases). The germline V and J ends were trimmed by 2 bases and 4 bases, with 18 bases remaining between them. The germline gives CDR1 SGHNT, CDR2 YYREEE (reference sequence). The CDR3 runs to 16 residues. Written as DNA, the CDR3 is TGTGCCAGCAGCTTAATGTCCGGGGGGAGCCCCTATGGCTACACCTTC. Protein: CASSLMSGGSPYGYTF.

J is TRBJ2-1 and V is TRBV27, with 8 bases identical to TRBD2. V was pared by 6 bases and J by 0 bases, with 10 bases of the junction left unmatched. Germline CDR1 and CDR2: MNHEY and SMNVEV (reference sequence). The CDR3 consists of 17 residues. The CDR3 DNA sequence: TGTGCCAGCAGCCCTCCATCCGGGACTAGCTCCTACAATGAGCAGTTCTTC. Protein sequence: CASSPPSGTSSYNEQFF.

The DNA for the CDR3 is TGTGCCACCAGCTCATACGGACAGGGGAAAGCAACTAATGAAAAACTGTTTTTT. Translated: CATSSYGQGKATNEKLFF. The chain carries TRBV15 and TRBJ1-4, with 9 positions matching TRBD1. The length of the CDR3 is 18 residues. Losses at the gene ends were 5 bases for V and 0 bases for J; bases not matched to a gene: 10. The V gene's germline CDR1 is LNHNV and CDR2 YYDKDF (reference sequence). The full variable domain, with the rest looked up from reference TRBV15 and TRBJ1-4, is DAMVIQNPRYQVTQFGKPVTLSCSQTLNHNVMYWYQQKSSQAPKLLFHYYDKDFNNEADTPDNFQSRRPNTSFCFLDIRSPGLGDTAMYLCATSSYGQGKATNEKLFFGSGTQLSVL.

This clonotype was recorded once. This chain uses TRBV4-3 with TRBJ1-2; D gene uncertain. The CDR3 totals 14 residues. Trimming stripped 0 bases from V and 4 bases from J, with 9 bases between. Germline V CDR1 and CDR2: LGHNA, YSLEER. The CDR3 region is CASSQDAVGYGYTF. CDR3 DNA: TGCGCCAGCAGCCAAGATGCAGTCGGCTATGGCTACACCTTC.

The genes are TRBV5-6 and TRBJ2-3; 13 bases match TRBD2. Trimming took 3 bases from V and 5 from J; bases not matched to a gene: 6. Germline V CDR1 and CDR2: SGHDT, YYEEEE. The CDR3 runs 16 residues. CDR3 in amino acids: CASSSTTSGRVDTQYF. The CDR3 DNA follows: TGTGCCAGCAGCTCCACTACTAGCGGGAGGGTAGATACGCAGTATTTT.

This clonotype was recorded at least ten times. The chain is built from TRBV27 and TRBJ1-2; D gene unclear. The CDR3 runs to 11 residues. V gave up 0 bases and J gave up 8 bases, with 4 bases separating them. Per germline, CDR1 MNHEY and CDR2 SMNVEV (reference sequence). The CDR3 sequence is CASSLSWGYTF. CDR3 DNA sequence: TGTGCCAGCAGTTTATCGTGGGGCTACACCTTC.

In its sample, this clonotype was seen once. CDR3 nucleotides: TGTGCCATCGGGGTAGCGGGAGGCGATACGCAGTATTTT. Protein: CAIGVAGGDTQYF. V and J are TRBV10-3 and TRBJ2-3; 10 bases fit TRBD2. The V segment lost 8 bases and the J segment 6 bases; nucleotides outside the gene matches: 5. Germline V gene lookup returns CDR1 ENHRY and CDR2 SYGVKD. The CDR3 length is 13 residues.

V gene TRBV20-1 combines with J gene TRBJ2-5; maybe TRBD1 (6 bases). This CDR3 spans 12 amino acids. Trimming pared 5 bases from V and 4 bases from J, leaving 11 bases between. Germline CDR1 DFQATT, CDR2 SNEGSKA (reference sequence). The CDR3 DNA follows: TGCAGTGCTGGGACACCCTCAGAGACCCAGTACTTC. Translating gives CSAGTPSETQYF.

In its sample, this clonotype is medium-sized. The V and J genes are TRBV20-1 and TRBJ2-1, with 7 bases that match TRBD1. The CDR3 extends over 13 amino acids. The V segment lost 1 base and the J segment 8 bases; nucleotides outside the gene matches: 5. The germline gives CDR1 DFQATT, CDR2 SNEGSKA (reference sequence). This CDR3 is CSARVLTGHEQFF. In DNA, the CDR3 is TGCAGTGCTAGAGTTCTGACAGGGCATGAGCAGTTCTTC.